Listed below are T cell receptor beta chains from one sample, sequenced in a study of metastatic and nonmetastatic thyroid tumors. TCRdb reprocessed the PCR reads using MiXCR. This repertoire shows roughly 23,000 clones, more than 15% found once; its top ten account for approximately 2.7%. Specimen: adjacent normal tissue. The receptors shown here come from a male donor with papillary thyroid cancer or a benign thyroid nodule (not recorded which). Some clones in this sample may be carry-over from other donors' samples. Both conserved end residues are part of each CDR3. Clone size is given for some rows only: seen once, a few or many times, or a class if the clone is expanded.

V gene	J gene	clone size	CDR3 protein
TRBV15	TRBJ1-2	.	CATSTRCPKRYYGYTF
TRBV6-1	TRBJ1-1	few	CASTGTARDTEAFF
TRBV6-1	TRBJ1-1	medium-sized	CASRPHTQGDTEAFF
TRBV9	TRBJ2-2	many	CASSDKGTGPGELFF
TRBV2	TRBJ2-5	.	CASTRNERASMETQYF
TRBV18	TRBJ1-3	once	CASSTQGSGHTIYF
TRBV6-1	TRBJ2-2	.	CASRDTHTVELFF
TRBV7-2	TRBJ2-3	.	CASSLTRDTDTQYF
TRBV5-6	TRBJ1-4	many	CASSFRGGGNEKLFF
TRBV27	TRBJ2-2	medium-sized	CASSLYGSGFSGELFF
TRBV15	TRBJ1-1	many	CATSRGRNTEAFF
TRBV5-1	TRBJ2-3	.	CASSLTGVTGMDTQYF
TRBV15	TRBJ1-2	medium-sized	CATSSLDGQGGYTF
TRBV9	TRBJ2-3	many	CASSVDPSTDTQYF
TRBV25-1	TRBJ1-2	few	CASRGQFDGYTF
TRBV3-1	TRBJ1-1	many	CASSLDRNTEAFF
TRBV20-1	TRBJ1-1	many	CSARGLEANTEAFF
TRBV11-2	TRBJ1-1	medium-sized	CASSLGQPTEAFF
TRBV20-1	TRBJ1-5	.	CSARQGNQPQHF
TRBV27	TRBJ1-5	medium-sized	CASSKDRVSNQPQHF
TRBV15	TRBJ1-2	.	CATSREGGAAYGYTF
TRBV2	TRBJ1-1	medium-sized	CASSERFGTEAFF
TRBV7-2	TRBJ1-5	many	CASSLRSNQPQHF
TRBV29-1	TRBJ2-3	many	CSVDREQSTDTQYF